Sequencing of this T cell receptor (beta chain) was carried out in a study of spatial heterogeneity in lung cancer. About the study: An average of more than ten raw reads was observed per unique TCR and UMI combination.

Time point denoted: blood at routine non-recurrence follow-up after resection. In germline, CDR1 is SEHNR, CDR2 FQNEAQ (reference sequence). V was pared by 10 bases and J by 8 bases, with 29 bases between. CDR3 length equals 16 residues. TCRdb redid the calling of the 5' RACE reads with MiXCR, one entry per CDR3 protein. The sample includes 110,000 or so distinct CDR3 sequences, 11% of them seen just once. The clonotype was recovered from a female donor with early-stage non-small cell lung cancer. The chain employs TRBV7-9 and TRBJ1-2, with a possible D match to TRBD1 (5 bases). This material consisted of PBMCs, taken at follow-up. In DNA, the CDR3 is TGTGCCACCCACTGGGAGGGGCAGGACTATCGTGAGGGCTACACCTTC. Protein: CATHWEGQDYREGYTF.